This T cell receptor (beta chain) was sequenced in a study of blood T cell repertoires in COVID-19 (dated by TCRdb to the early 2020s). For context, the study as a whole: Collaborator samples came from the United States, Italy and Spain and covered acute and convalescent phases of COVID-19. The prospective study material was composed of cDNA or gDNA derived from T cells, B-cell-depleted T cells, or PBMCs. Subjects who had been exposed to COVID-19, were actively infected with it, or had recovered from it provided the deeply sampled blood TCRbeta repertoires that made up the dataset. The repertoires were released in a freely available public database intended as a resource for research on the immune response to SARS-CoV-2. The samples were drawn from the first 160 participants of the ongoing ImmuneRACE study and from under 1,500 subjects provided by 6 global collaborators. The sample metadata nearly always contained a de-identified subject ID, COVID-19 status, age in years and sex. Where available, HLA class I and class II types were taken from metadata supplied by the sample provider and were not determined by assay-based typing.

The paper as a whole reports these results and caveats: The amount of clinical and demographic metadata varied by source and participant and was provided uncurated.

TCRbeta CDR3 regions were amplified from genomic DNA using the immunoSEQ Assay, a bias-controlled multiplex PCR. As for how the authors treated the data: The number of nucleated cells in each sample was estimated by amplification of reference gene primers within the assay. Sequence reads were collapsed and filtered to measure the absolute abundance of every unique TCRbeta CDR3 rearrangement. For each sample, productive Simpson clonality was calculated as the square root of Simpson's diversity index across productive rearrangements. TCRdb retrieved this table from immuneACCESS and kept in-frame rearrangements only. Not all clones are present; in checked studies, unresolved V genes account for under half, and no reason is known for the remainder. Clone size and V and J calls were adopted from that table, with D and trimming inferred from the DNA. Across this sample there are around 130,000 clones, with more than 80% seen only once. The top ten constitute 3.5% to 5% of the sample.

V is pared back by 0 bases and J by 5 bases, with 11 bases lying between the germline termini. The CDR3 numbers 15 residues from cysteine through phenylalanine. The CDR3 DNA has 45 bases and is translated from base 1. Per the germline V gene, MNHEY is the CDR1 and SVGEGT is the CDR2. A note on this clone: There is no known antigen for this receptor. Base qualities are not provided; no much larger clone lies one nucleotide away.

The collaborating institutions used their own protocols to collect whole blood in K2EDTA tubes. For TCRbeta analysis, collaborators shipped samples in one of three forms: frozen whole blood, isolated PBMCs, or DNA extracted from either of those sample types. Sequences were obtained from peripheral blood. This receptor was taken from a human donor in a cohort sampled during active COVID-19. The chain is encoded by TRBV6-2 or TRBV6-3 joined to TRBJ2-1; the D region possibly corresponds to TRBD2 (6 bases align). The CDR3 amino acid sequence is: CASSYSMGLDNEQFF. The DNA reads as follows: TGTGCCAGCAGTTACTCGATGGGACTCGACAATGAGCAGTTCTTC.